The clone carrying this T cell receptor beta chain has just a few counts. No antigen is known for it. This record comes from a study of blood T cells in healthy people across ages. Broader study findings: Estimates of diversity drawn from one million T cells were considered underestimates. As naive T cell percentage varied, TCR beta diversity correlated strongly with it.

Healthy Caucasian individuals from Russia aged 6 to 90 were enrolled as donors. The amount of total RNA extracted per sample was at least 5.5 micrograms. A second PCR, run for roughly 7 to 12 cycles, used a sample-barcoded 5' primer plus a J-beta primer mix. A single record per CDR3 protein comes from TCRdb applying MiXCR to the 5' RACE reads. This table holds fewer than 1.5 million distinct CDR3 sequences, about 43% found once. The CDR3 extends over 16 amino acids. Germline V CDR1 and CDR2: SEHNR, FQNEAQ (reference sequence). Trimming removed 2 bases from V and 8 bases from J; junction bases left unmatched: 6.

This sequence joins TRBV7-9 and TRBJ2-1; 13 nucleotides line up with TRBD2. The sequenced sample consisted of blood. The receptor was derived from a woman between 18 and 30 years old in good health. The CDR3 spells CASSLTGLAGDDEQFF. The DNA for the CDR3 is TGTGCCAGCAGCTTAACCGGACTAGCGGGAGACGATGAGCAGTTCTTC.